These 5 T cell receptor beta chains were all obtained from the same sample, sequenced in a study of blood T cell repertoires in COVID-19. Generated by immunoSEQ multiplex PCR, the TCRdb table keeps only in-frame clones and is missing some. The sample contains 200,000 or so clones, around 80% of which appear only once. Sequenced: peripheral blood. The receptors were sampled from a man in his thirties or forties with active or convalescent COVID-19.

The J gene is TRBJ1-2, the V gene TRBV27; tentative D call: TRBD1 (6 bases). Germline loops: CDR1 MNHEY, CDR2 SMNVEV (reference sequence). This CDR3 is 14 amino acids long. V was cut by 6 bases and J by 8 bases, with 19 bases left in between. The CDR3 sequence: CASSITGTHGGYTF. For the CDR3, the DNA is TGTGCCAGCAGCATAACAGGGACCCATGGCGGCTACACCTTC.

V and J are TRBV6-5 and TRBJ1-5; D is unresolved. V was pared by 7 bases and J by 2 bases, with 12 bases between. From germline, CDR1 is MNHEY and CDR2 SVGAGI. CDR3 length equals 14 residues. The CDR3 protein is CASTSLRGNQPQHF. CDR3 DNA: TGTGCCAGCACTTCCCTTCGGGGCAATCAGCCCCAGCATTTT.

The chain recombines TRBV19 with TRBJ2-2; 8 bases match TRBD1. V shed 3 bases and J 6 bases; nucleotides not matched to a gene: 6. The germline V gene encodes CDR1 LNHDA and CDR2 SQIVND (reference sequence). This CDR3 is 15 amino acids long. CDR3 residues: CASSIGQGAAGELFF. The CDR3 DNA reads TGTGCCAGTAGTATCGGGCAGGGGGCCGCCGGGGAGCTGTTTTTT.

This chain joins TRBV12-2 and TRBJ1-3; TRBD1 is the table's D call, not checked against the DNA. TRBV12-2 counts as a pseudogene. This CDR3 has 16 amino acids. The CDR3 loop is CASRLKTGAAGNTIYF. CDR3 nucleotide sequence: TGTGCAAGTCGCCTAAAGACAGGGGCAGCTGGAAACACCATATATTTT.

The chain carries TRBV7-8 and TRBJ2-1; 8 nucleotides align to TRBD2. J lost 6 bases, V lost 3 bases, and 1 base had no gene match. Germline CDR1 SGHVS, CDR2 FQNEAQ. This CDR3 spans 13 amino acids. CDR3: CASSLGTSNEQFF. The CDR3 nucleotides read TGTGCCAGCAGCTTGGGGACTAGCAATGAGCAGTTCTTC.